In its sample, the clone carrying this T cell receptor beta chain was seen once. This sample was included in a study of shared clonotypes between healthy human individuals. Assay used: immunoSEQ multiplex PCR; TCRdb lists only in-frame clones, some missing. The table lists around 1.6 million clones, 95% to 99% of them singletons, with less than 0.55% in the top ten. This clonotype was obtained from a man aged 25 to 45 in good health. Sequenced: naive CD4+ T cells sorted from blood. The sample's subset: CD45RA+ positively selected.

The CDR3 sequence is CASSEIRTFSYEQYF. CDR3 DNA sequence: TGTGCCAGCAGTGAAATTCGGACATTCTCCTACGAGCAGTACTTC. The chain couples TRBV6-1 to TRBJ2-7; TRBD1 might be the D (5 bases). Looked up from germline, CDR1 is MNHNS and CDR2 is SASEGT. This CDR3 comprises 15 residues. V lost 2 bases and J lost 0, with 11 bases in between.